These 25 T cell receptor beta chains share one sample of origin, sequenced in a study of T cell responses to AZD1222 COVID-19 vaccine. Data came from immunoSEQ multiplex PCR; TCRdb stores just in-frame clones and leaves some out. The sample holds around 130,000 clones; roughly 92% are singletons and the top ten take over 1.5%. The sequencing used peripheral blood, collected on day 0 of AZD1222 vaccination. Receptors originate from an adult in good health.

The J gene is TRBJ1-4, the V gene TRBV5-1; D gene unclear. V gave up 2 bases and J gave up 2 bases, with 7 bases separating them. The germline CDR1 and CDR2 sequences are SGHRS and YFSETQ. CDR3 size: 14 residues. CDR3 in DNA: TGCGCCAGCAGCTTCGGCAGCACTAATGAAAAACTGTTTTTT. Encoded protein: CASSFGSTNEKLFF.

The rearrangement uses TRBV5-5 and TRBJ2-1; 9 bases agree with TRBD1. The CDR3 runs 14 residues. The germline gives CDR1 SGHKS, CDR2 YYEKEE (reference sequence). The V segment lost 1 base and the J segment 8 bases; nucleotides outside the gene matches: 4. In nucleotides, the CDR3 is TGTGCCAGCAGCTTGACAGGGGGCAGGGATGAGCAGTTCTTC. Protein sequence: CASSLTGGRDEQFF.

The CDR3 coding sequence is TGCGCCAGCGGGACAGGGATTGTTTCACCCCTCCACTTT. Residues: CASGTGIVSPLHF. The rearrangement links TRBV10-2 to TRBJ1-6; 9 positions agree with TRBD1. CDR1 and CDR2 from the germline V gene are WSHSY and SAAADI. The CDR3 loop spans 13 amino acids. V trimming: 8 bases; J trimming: 9 bases; junction bases outside the gene matches: 5.

V is TRBV7-9 and J is TRBJ1-3, with TRBD1 as a possible D gene (5 bases). V was clipped by 2 bases and J by 0 bases, with 17 bases between them. Germline CDR1 SEHNR, CDR2 FQNEAQ (reference sequence). The CDR3 is 18 amino acids. Written as DNA, the CDR3 is TGTGCCAGCAGCTTAACGGCAGGGTCCCTTTTCTCTGGAAACACCATATATTTT. This encodes CASSLTAGSLFSGNTIYF.

This clone came up a few times. J is TRBJ1-2 and V is TRBV30, with 7 bases matching TRBD1. V shed 6 bases, J shed 5 bases, and the junction held 6 bases outside the gene matches. CDR3 length equals 12 residues. CDR1 is GTSNPN, CDR2 SVGIG, per germline (reference sequence). CDR3 sequence reads: CACALGQYGYTF. The CDR3 nucleotides are TGTGCCTGCGCGCTGGGACAGTATGGCTACACCTTC.

This sequence joins TRBV29-1 and TRBJ1-1, with D perhaps matching TRBD1 (5 bases). CDR1 is SQVTM and CDR2 is ANQGSEA in the germline V gene. This CDR3 is built from 13 residues. The V gene lost 3 bases and the J gene lost 5 bases, with 13 bases spanning the gap. The CDR3 bases are TGCAGCGTTGATGGTCCGGGGGGAACTGAAGCTTTCTTT. It translates to CSVDGPGGTEAFF. Full variable domain (missing parts from reference TRBV29-1 and TRBJ1-1): SAVISQKPSRDICQRGTSLTIQCQVDSQVTMMFWYRQQPGQSLTLIATANQGSEATYESGFVIDKFPISRPNLTFSTLTVSNMSPEDSSIYLCSVDGPGGTEAFFGQGTRLTVV.

The chain employs TRBV30 and TRBJ1-4; D gene ambiguous. The V end was cut by 6 bases, the J end by 5 bases, with 22 bases between. Germline V lookup: CDR1 GTSNPN, CDR2 SVGIG (reference sequence). The CDR3 extends over 16 amino acids. In DNA form, the CDR3 reads TGTGCCTGCCTTCTAAGGGCAGGTCGAGGGAATGAAAAACTGTTTTTT. Its translation is CACLLRAGRGNEKLFF.

The chain is built from TRBV18 and TRBJ2-2; 9 bases align to TRBD1. Germline CDR1 reads KGHSH; CDR2 reads LQKENI. The length of the CDR3 is 15 residues. Unmatched junction bases numbered 6, after V lost 3 bases and J lost 7 bases. The CDR3 is CASSPEQGASGELFF. CDR3 DNA sequence: TGTGCCAGCTCACCGGAACAGGGGGCGAGCGGGGAGCTGTTTTTT.

This rearrangement joins TRBV7-3 to TRBJ1-1; weak D call: TRBD1 (5 bases). Germline assignment: CDR1 SGHTA and CDR2 FQGTGA. Trimming left V 6 bases short and J 7 bases short, with 12 bases between. The CDR3 loop spans 12 amino acids. The CDR3: CASREGRIEAFF. As DNA, the CDR3 is TGTGCCAGCAGAGAGGGGCGGATTGAAGCTTTCTTT.

The V call is TRBV5-6, the J call TRBJ1-6; 7 bases fit TRBD1. Looked up from germline, CDR1 is SGHDT and CDR2 is YYEEEE. The V and J ends lost 0 bases and 10 bases, in that order; junction bases with no gene match: 7. The CDR3 length is 15 residues. CDR3 region: CASSLDRGLTSPLHF. CDR3 bases: TGTGCCAGCAGCTTGGACAGGGGCTTAACCTCACCCCTCCACTTT. Full variable domain (rest looked up from reference TRBV5-6 and TRBJ1-6): DAGVTQSPTHLIKTRGQQVTLRCSPKSGHDTVSWYQQALGQGPQFIFQYYEEEERQRGNFPDRFSGHQFPNYSSELNVNALLLGDSALYLCASSLDRGLTSPLHFGNGTRLTVT.

The chain combines TRBV7-9 with TRBJ2-1; TRBD2 is a possible D gene (5 bases). Germline-derived CDR1 and CDR2 are SEHNR and FQNEAQ (reference sequence). There are 14 residues in the CDR3. V gave up 1 base and J gave up 8 bases, with 12 bases separating them. CDR3: CASSLVGERHEQFF. In DNA form, the CDR3 reads TGTGCCAGCAGCTTAGTAGGAGAGCGGCATGAGCAGTTCTTC.

This chain links TRBV19 with TRBJ1-5; 7 nucleotides align to TRBD1. The J segment lost 6 bases and the V segment lost 5 bases, leaving 16 bases of the junction unmatched. The CDR3 consists of 17 residues. CDR1 and CDR2 from the germline V gene are LNHDA and SQIVND (reference sequence). CDR3 DNA: TGTGCCAGTAGTCCCCCGGGACAGCCCAGCCGCAGTCAGCCCCAGCATTTT. Translated: CASSPPGQPSRSQPQHF.

This chain links TRBV12-3 or TRBV12-4 with TRBJ2-7; D possibly uses TRBD1 or TRBD2 (6 bases each). This CDR3 comprises 12 residues. The CDR3 DNA sequence: TGTGCCAGCAGTTGGGGACGGGGGCCACTTTCCGTC. The encoded protein is CASSWGRGPLSV.

The chain employs TRBV19 and TRBJ2-2; a weak D match, TRBD1 (7 bases). Per the germline V gene, CDR1 is LNHDA and CDR2 is SQIVND (reference sequence). The CDR3 has 15 amino acids. The V and J ends lost 0 bases and 5 bases respectively, with 10 bases between them. As DNA, the CDR3 is TGTGCCAGTAGTATAGACAGGGGGAGGACCGGGGAGCTGTTTTTT. It yields the protein CASSIDRGRTGELFF. Full variable domain (outside the CDR3, taken from reference TRBV19 and TRBJ2-2): DGGITQSPKYLFRKEGQNVTLSCEQNLNHDAMYWYRQDPGQGLRLIYYSQIVNDFQKGDIAEGYSVSREKKESFPLTVTSAQKNPTAFYLCASSIDRGRTGELFFGEGSRLTVL.

The V call is TRBV4-3, the J call TRBJ1-1; 7 nucleotides match TRBD1. Trimming removed 2 bases from V and 5 bases from J; junction bases left unmatched: 2. The CDR3 spans 13 residues. CDR1 LGHNA and CDR2 YSLEER come from the germline V gene. CDR3 in amino acids: CASSQQTGTEAFF. The CDR3 nucleotides read TGCGCCAGCAGCCAACAGACAGGGACTGAAGCTTTCTTT.

V is TRBV11-2 and J is TRBJ2-2, with D perhaps matching TRBD1 or TRBD2 (5 bases each). Per the germline V gene, CDR1 is SGHAT and CDR2 is FQNNGV. Trimming removed 1 base at V and 3 bases at J, with 15 bases between. CDR3 length: 17 residues. The CDR3 sequence is CASSLGRVGRDTGELFF. The CDR3, as DNA: TGTGCCAGCAGCTTAGGCAGGGTGGGGCGGGACACCGGGGAGCTGTTTTTT.

This clone was seen only once. The chain employs TRBV5-4 and TRBJ2-7; 7 bases map to TRBD1. Germline values: CDR1 SGHNT, CDR2 YYREEE (reference sequence). This CDR3 has 14 amino acids. V gave up 5 bases and J gave up 0 bases; unmatched junction bases: 5. This CDR3 reads CASRWDSSSYEQYF. The DNA of the CDR3 is TGTGCCAGCAGATGGGACAGTAGCTCCTACGAGCAGTACTTC.

V usage is TRBV6-1 and J usage is TRBJ1-5; D remains ambiguous. This CDR3 has 15 amino acids. V shed 2 bases and J shed 3 bases, with 11 bases lying between them. Germline V lookup: CDR1 MNHNS, CDR2 SASEGT. CDR3 sequence (DNA): TGTGCCAGCAGTGAAAGAATAGGCGTCAATCAGCCCCAGCATTTT. This sequence encodes CASSERIGVNQPQHF.

This chain connects TRBV16 to TRBJ1-1; 7 nucleotides agree with TRBD1. The CDR3 runs 12 residues. Germline V gene sequence: CDR1 KGHSY, CDR2 FQNENV. The V and J ends lost 4 bases and 7 bases, in that order; junction bases with no gene match: 3. CDR3 DNA: TGTGCCAGCAGCCGAGGGGGCTTTGAAGCTTTCTTT. Amino acids: CASSRGGFEAFF.

The chain uses TRBV9 and TRBJ1-1, with 8 nucleotides matching TRBD1. Trimming took 0 bases from V and 5 from J; bases not matched to a gene: 12. CDR1 and CDR2 (germline): SGDLS, YYNGEE. This CDR3 is 17 amino acids long. This CDR3 reads CASSVEFRTGLGTEAFF. In nucleotides, the CDR3 is TGTGCCAGCAGCGTAGAGTTCAGGACAGGGTTAGGGACTGAAGCTTTCTTT.

The J gene is TRBJ1-4, the V gene TRBV5-1; D is ambiguous. There are 15 residues in the CDR3. Trimming removed 4 bases from V and 1 base from J, with 11 bases in between. From germline, CDR1 is SGHRS and CDR2 YFSETQ. CDR3 protein: CASSPEGRTNEKLFF. Written as DNA, the CDR3 is TGCGCCAGCAGCCCGGAGGGTAGAACTAATGAAAAACTGTTTTTT.

Points on this clone: The same CDR3 arises from other DNA sequences in this sample as well. V is TRBV6-4 and J is TRBJ2-3; a weak D match, TRBD1 (6 bases). CDR1 is MRHNA and CDR2 is SNTAGT in the germline V gene. CDR3 length: 14 amino acids. Trimming shortened V by 3 bases and J by 1 base, and 8 bases separated the two germline ends. The CDR3 region has the DNA TGTGCCAGCAGTGAGGCAGGGGGCACAGATACGCAGTATTTT. Translating gives CASSEAGGTDTQYF.

The chain couples TRBV6-1 to TRBJ1-5; possibly TRBD1 for D (6 bases). The germline CDR1 and CDR2 sequences are MNHNS and SASEGT. CDR3 length: 13 residues. V was trimmed by 5 bases and J by 5 bases, leaving 10 bases between them. For the CDR3, the DNA is TGTGCCAGCAGTTGGACAGCCGATCAGCCCCAGCATTTT. This encodes CASSWTADQPQHF.

This clone was found a few times. The chain carries TRBV19 and TRBJ1-5; D may be TRBD1 (5 bases). V was cut by 7 bases and J by 6 bases, with 19 bases left in between. Germline V gene data show CDR1 as LNHDA and CDR2 as SQIVND (reference sequence). The CDR3 length is 15 residues. The CDR3: CASMVLGGAPQPQHF. In nucleotides, the CDR3 is TGTGCCAGTATGGTTTTAGGAGGGGCACCTCAGCCCCAGCATTTT.

The gene calls are TRBV11-2 and TRBJ1-2; no definite D call. Between the trimmed V and J ends, which lost 1 base and 2 bases, there was a span of 5 bases. Germline lookup yields CDR1 SGHAT and CDR2 FQNNGV. The CDR3 totals 13 residues. This CDR3 reads CASSLARNYGYTF. The CDR3 nucleotides are TGTGCCAGCAGCTTAGCCCGGAACTATGGCTACACCTTC.